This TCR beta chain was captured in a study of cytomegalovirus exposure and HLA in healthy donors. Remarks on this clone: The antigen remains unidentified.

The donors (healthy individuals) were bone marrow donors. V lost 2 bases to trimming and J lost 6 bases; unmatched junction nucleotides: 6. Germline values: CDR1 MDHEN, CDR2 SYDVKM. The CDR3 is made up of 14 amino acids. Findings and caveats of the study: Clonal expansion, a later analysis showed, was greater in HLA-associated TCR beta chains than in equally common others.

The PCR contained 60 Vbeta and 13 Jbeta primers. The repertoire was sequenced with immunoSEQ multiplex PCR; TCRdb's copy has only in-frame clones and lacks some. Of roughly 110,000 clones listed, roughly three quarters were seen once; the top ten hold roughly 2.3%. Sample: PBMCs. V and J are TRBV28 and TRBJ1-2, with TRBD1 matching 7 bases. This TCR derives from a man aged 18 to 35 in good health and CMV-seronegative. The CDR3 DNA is TGTGCCAGCAGTTTACCTGGGGACAGTAATGGCTACACCTTC. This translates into CASSLPGDSNGYTF.